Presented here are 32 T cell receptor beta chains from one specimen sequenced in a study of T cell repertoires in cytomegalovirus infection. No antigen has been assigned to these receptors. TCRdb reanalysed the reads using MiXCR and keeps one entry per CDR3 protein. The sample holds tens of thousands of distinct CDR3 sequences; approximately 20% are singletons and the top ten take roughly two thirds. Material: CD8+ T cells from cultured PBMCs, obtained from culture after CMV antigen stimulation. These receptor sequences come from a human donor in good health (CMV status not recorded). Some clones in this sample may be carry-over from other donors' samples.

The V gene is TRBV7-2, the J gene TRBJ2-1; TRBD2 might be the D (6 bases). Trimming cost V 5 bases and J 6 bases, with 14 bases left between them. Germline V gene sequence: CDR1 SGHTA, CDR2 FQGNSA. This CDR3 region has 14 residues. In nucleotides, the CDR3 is TGTGCCAGCAGCCCCGGACTAACCCCCAATGAGCAGTTCTTC. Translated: CASSPGLTPNEQFF.

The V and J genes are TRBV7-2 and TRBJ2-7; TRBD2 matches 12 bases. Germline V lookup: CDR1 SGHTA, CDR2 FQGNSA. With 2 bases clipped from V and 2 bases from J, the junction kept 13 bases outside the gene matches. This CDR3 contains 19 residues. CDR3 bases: TGTGCCAGCAGCTTAACTATACGCACTAGCGGGGGGCCCCCCTACGAGCAGTACTTC. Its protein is CASSLTIRTSGGPPYEQYF.

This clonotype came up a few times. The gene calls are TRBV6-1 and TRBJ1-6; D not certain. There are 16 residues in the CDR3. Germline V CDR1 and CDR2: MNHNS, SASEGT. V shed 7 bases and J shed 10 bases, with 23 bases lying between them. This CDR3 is CASTELKPRYGSPLHF. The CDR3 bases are TGTGCCAGCACCGAACTAAAACCCAGGTATGGATCACCCCTCCACTTT.

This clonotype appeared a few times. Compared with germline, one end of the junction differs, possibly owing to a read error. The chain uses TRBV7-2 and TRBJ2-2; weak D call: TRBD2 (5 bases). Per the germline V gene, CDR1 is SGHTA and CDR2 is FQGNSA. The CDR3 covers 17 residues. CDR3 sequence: CASSRISSIAKTGELFF. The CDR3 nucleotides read TGTGCCAGCAGCCGCATCTCCTCTATAGCGAAAACCGGGGAGCTGTTTTTT.

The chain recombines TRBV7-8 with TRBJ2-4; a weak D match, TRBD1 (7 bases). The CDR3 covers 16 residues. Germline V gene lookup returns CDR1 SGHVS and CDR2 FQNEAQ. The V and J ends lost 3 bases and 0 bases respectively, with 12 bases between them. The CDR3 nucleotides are TGTGCCAGCAGCTTTCGCAGGGGGGTAGCCAAAAACATTCAGTACTTC. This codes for CASSFRRGVAKNIQYF.

Here the CDR3 reads CASSASGSAAYEQYF. The CDR3 nucleotides read TGTGCCAGCAGCGCCTCAGGGTCAGCTGCCTACGAGCAGTACTTC. The V and J genes are TRBV9 and TRBJ2-7; TRBD1 might be the D (5 bases). The CDR3 loop spans 15 amino acids. The V end lost 3 bases, the J end lost 2 bases, and 15 bases lay between the germline ends. The germline V gene encodes CDR1 SGDLS and CDR2 YYNGEE.

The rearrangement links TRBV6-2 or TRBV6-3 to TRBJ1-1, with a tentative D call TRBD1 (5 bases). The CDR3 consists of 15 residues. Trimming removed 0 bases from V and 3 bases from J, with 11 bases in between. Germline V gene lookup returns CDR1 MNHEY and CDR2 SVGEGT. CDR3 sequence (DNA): TGTGCCAGCAGTTACTCGCCAGGGAGCTACACTGAAGCTTTCTTT. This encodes CASSYSPGSYTEAFF.

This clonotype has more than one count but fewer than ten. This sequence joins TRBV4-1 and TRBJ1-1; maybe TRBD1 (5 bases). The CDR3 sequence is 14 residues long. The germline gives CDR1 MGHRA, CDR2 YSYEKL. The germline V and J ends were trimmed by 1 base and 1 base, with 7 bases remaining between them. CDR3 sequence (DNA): TGCGCCAGCAGCCAAGGGCAGGGGAACACTGAAGCTTTCTTT. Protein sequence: CASSQGQGNTEAFF.

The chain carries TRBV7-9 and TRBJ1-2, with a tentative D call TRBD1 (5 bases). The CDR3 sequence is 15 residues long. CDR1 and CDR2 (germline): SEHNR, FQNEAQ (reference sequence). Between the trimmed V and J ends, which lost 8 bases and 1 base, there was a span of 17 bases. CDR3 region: CASGRELGVNYGYTF. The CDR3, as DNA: TGTGCCAGCGGCCGGGAACTAGGGGTTAACTATGGCTACACCTTC. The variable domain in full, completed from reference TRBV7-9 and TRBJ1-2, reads DTGVSQNPRHKITKRGQNVTFRCDPISEHNRLYWYRQTLGQGPEFLTYFQNEAQLEKSRLLSDRFSAERPKGSFSTLEIQRTEQGDSAMYLCASGRELGVNYGYTFGSGTRLTVV.

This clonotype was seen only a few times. CDR3 sequence (DNA): TGCGCCAGCAGCCAAGAGCATGAAGGATGGAACACCATATATTTT. Translating it yields CASSQEHEGWNTIYF. This chain uses TRBV4-1 with TRBJ1-3; no clear D. Trimming took 0 bases from V and 7 from J, leaving 13 bases between them. The germline CDR1 and CDR2 sequences are MGHRA and YSYEKL. This CDR3 has 15 residues.

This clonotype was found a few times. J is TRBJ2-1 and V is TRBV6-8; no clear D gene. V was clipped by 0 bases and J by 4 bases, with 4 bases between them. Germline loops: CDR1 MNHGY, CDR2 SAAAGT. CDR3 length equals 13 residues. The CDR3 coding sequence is TGTGCCAGCAGTTACTCGAATTACAATGAGCAGTTCTTC. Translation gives CASSYSNYNEQFF.

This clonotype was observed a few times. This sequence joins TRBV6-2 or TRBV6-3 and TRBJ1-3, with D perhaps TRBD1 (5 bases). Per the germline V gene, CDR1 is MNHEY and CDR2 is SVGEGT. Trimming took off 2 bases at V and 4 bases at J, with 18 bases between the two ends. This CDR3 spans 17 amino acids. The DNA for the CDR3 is TGTGCCAGCAGTTACGTCCAGGGAAGGTCGTCGGGAAACACCATATATTTT. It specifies CASSYVQGRSSGNTIYF.

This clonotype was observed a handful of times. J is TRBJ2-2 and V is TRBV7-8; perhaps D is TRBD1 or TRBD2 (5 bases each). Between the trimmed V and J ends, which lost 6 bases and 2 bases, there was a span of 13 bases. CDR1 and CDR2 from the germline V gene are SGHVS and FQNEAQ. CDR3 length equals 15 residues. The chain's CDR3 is CASSRDPKNTGELFF. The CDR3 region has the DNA TGTGCCAGCAGTAGGGACCCAAAAAACACCGGGGAGCTGTTTTTT.

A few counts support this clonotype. The CDR3 protein is CASRLDSATNEKLFF. The CDR3 DNA is TGTGCCAGCAGGTTAGACAGTGCAACTAATGAAAAACTGTTTTTT. The chain combines TRBV28 with TRBJ1-4; D might be TRBD1 (5 bases). Trimming stripped 6 bases from V and 0 bases from J, with 11 bases between. The CDR3 is 15 amino acids. Looked up from germline, CDR1 is MDHEN and CDR2 is SYDVKM.

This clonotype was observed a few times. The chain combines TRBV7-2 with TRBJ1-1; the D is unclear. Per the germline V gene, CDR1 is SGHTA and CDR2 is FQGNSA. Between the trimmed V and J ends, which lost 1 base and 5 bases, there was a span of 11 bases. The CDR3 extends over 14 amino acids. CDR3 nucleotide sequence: TGTGCCAGCAGCTTAGTGTCGGCGGGGACTGAAGCTTTCTTT. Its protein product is CASSLVSAGTEAFF. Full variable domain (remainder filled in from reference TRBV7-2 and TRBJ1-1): GAGVSQSPSNKVTEKGKDVELRCDPISGHTALYWYRQSLGQGLEFLIYFQGNSAPDKSGLPSDRFSAERTGGSVSTLTIQRTQQEDSAVYLCASSLVSAGTEAFFGQGTRLTVV.

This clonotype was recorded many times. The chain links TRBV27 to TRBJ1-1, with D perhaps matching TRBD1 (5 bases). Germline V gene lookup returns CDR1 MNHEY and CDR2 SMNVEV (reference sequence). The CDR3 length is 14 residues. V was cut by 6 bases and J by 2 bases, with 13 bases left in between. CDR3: CASSLYRTNTEAFF. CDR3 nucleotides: TGTGCCAGCAGCCTGTACAGGACTAACACTGAAGCTTTCTTT.

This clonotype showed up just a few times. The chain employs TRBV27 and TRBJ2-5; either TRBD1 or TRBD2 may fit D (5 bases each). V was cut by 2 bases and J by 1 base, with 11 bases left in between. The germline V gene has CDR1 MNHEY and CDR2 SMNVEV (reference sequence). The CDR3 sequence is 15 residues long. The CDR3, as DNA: TGTGCCAGCAGTTTAGGGGGACGGCTCCAAGAGACCCAGTACTTC. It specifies CASSLGGRLQETQYF.

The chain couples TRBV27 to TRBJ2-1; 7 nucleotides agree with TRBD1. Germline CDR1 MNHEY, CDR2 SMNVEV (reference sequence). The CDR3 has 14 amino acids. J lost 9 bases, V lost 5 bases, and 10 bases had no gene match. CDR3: CASSPTRQGGEQFF. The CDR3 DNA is TGTGCCAGCAGTCCTACCAGACAGGGTGGTGAGCAGTTCTTC.

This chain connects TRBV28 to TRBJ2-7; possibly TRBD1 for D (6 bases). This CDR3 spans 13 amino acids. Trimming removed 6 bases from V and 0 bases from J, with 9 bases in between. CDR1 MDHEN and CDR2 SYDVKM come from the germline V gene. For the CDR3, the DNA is TGTGCCAGCAGAGGGGACAACTCCTACGAGCAGTACTTC. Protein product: CASRGDNSYEQYF. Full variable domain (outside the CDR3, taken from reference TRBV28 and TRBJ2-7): DVKVTQSSRYLVKRTGEKVFLECVQDMDHENMFWYRQDPGLGLRLIYFSYDVKMKEKGDIPEGYSVSREKKERFSLILESASTNQTSMYLCASRGDNSYEQYFGPGTRLTVT.

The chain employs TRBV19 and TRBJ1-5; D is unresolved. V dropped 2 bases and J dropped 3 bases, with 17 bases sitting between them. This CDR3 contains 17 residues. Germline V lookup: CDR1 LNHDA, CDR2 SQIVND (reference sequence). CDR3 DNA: TGTGCCAGTAGTATACCCCCGGGGAGACGGTACAATCAGCCCCAGCATTTT. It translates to CASSIPPGRRYNQPQHF.

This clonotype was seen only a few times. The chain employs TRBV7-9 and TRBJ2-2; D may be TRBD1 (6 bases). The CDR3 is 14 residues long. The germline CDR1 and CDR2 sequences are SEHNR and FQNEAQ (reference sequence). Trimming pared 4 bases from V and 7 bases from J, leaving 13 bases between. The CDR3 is CASSYVQQGGELFF. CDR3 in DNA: TGTGCCAGCAGCTACGTACAACAGGGCGGGGAGCTGTTTTTT.

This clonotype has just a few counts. CDR3 region: CASSEVRGLAGFSGANVLTF. DNA for the CDR3: TGTGCCAGCAGTGAAGTAAGAGGTCTAGCGGGCTTCTCTGGGGCCAACGTCCTGACTTTC. This chain joins TRBV6-1 and TRBJ2-6, with TRBD2 matching 8 bases. CDR3 length: 20 amino acids. In germline, CDR1 is MNHNS, CDR2 SASEGT. Trimming at V came to 1 base and at J to 0 bases, leaving 11 bases not matched to a gene.

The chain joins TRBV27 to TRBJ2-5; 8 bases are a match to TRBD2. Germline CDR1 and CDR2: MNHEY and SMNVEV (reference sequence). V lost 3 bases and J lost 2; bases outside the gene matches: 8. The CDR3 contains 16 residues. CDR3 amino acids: CASSFAAGDLQETQYF. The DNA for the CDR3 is TGTGCCAGCAGTTTCGCAGCGGGGGACCTACAAGAGACCCAGTACTTC.

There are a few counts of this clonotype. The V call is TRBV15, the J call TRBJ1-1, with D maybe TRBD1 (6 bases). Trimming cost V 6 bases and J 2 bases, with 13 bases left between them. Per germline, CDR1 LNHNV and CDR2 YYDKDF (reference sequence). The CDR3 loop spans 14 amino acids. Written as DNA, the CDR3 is TGTGCCACCAGTCAGGACAGACTCAACACTGAAGCTTTCTTT. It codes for CATSQDRLNTEAFF.

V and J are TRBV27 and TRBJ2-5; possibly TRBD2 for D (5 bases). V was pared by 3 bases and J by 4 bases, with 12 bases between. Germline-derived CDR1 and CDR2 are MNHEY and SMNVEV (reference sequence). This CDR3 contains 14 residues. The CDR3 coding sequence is TGTGCCAGCAGTTTCGGGTCTAGCCCAGAGACCCAGTACTTC. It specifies CASSFGSSPETQYF.

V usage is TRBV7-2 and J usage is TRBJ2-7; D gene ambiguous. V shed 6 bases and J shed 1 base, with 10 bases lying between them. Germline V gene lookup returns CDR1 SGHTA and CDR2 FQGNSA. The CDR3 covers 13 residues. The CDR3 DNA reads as TGTGCCAGCAGTATAATAACATCCTACGAGCAGTACTTC. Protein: CASSIITSYEQYF.

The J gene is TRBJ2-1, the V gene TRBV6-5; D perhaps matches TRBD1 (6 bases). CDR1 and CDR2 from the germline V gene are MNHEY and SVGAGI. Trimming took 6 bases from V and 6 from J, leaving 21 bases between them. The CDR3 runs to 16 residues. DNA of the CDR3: TGTGCCAGCAGACAGGGACCAAGTCTTGTTGGCAATGAGCAGTTCTTC. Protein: CASRQGPSLVGNEQFF.

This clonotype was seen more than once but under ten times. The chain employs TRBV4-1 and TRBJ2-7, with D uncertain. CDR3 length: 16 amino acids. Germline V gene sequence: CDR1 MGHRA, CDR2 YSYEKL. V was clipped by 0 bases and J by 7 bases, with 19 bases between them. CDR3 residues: CASSQDETDPGVEQYF. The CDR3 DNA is TGCGCCAGCAGCCAAGATGAGACGGACCCAGGAGTGGAGCAGTACTTC.

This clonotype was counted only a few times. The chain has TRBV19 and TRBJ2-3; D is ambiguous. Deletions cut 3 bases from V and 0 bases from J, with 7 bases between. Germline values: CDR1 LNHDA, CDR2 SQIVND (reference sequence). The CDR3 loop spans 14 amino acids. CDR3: CASSISGSTDTQYF. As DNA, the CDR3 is TGTGCCAGTAGTATCTCGGGCAGCACAGATACGCAGTATTTT.

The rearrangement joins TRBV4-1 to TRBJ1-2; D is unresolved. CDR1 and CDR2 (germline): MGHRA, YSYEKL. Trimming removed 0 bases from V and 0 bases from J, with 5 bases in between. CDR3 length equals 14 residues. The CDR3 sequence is CASSQDAANYGYTF. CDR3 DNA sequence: TGCGCCAGCAGCCAAGATGCAGCTAACTATGGCTACACCTTC.

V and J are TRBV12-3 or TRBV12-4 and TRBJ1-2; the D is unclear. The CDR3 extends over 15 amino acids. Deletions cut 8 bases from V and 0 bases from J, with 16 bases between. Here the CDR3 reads CASAVAWDSNYGYTF. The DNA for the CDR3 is TGTGCCAGCGCGGTCGCGTGGGATTCTAACTATGGCTACACCTTC.

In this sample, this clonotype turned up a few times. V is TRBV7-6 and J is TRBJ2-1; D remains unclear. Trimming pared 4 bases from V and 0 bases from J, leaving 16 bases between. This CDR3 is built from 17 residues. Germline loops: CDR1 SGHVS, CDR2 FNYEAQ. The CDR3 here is CASSYMGLLNSYNEQFF. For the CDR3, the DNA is TGTGCCAGCAGCTATATGGGCCTTCTTAACTCCTACAATGAGCAGTTCTTC.